These 18 T cell receptor beta chains came from one sample sequenced in a study of blood T cell repertoires in COVID-19. Here immunoSEQ multiplex PCR was the method, and the copy in TCRdb shows in-frame clones only, minus some. The data contain roughly 180,000 clones, roughly 88% of them singletons. Sequenced material: peripheral blood. Every receptor here comes from a man in his 60s who had recovered from COVID-19.

This clone was seen many times. V usage is TRBV2 and J usage is TRBJ1-1; perhaps TRBD1 as D (6 bases). In germline, CDR1 is SNHLY, CDR2 FYNNEI. The CDR3 has 15 amino acids. Trimming pared 6 bases from V and 6 bases from J, leaving 20 bases between. The chain's CDR3 is CASSSGQLSPSEAFF. In DNA, the CDR3 is TGTGCCAGCAGCTCGGGACAACTCTCACCCTCTGAAGCTTTCTTT.

The chain employs TRBV5-1 and TRBJ1-4; 9 bases are a match to TRBD1. This CDR3 is 14 amino acids long. J gave up 8 bases and V 4 bases, and 6 bases lay outside the gene matches. Germline CDR1 SGHRS, CDR2 YFSETQ. This chain's CDR3 is CASSLAGTGEKLFF. In nucleotides, the CDR3 is TGCGCCAGCAGCCTGGCCGGGACAGGGGAAAAACTGTTTTTT. Filled out from reference TRBV5-1 and TRBJ1-4, the complete variable domain reads KAGVTQTPRYLIKTRGQQVTLSCSPISGHRSVSWYQQTPGQGLQFLFEYFSETQRNKGNFPGRFSGRQFSNSRSEMNVSTLELGDSALYLCASSLAGTGEKLFFGSGTQLSVL.

This chain uses TRBV6-5 with TRBJ1-2; D call uncertain. The CDR3 length is 12 residues. Trimming removed 7 bases from V and 2 bases from J, with 8 bases in between. Per the germline V gene, CDR1 is MNHEY and CDR2 is SVGAGI. The DNA of the CDR3 is TGTGCCAGCAAGCGGGGAAACTATGGCTACACCTTC. It encodes CASKRGNYGYTF.

The rearrangement links TRBV5-6 to TRBJ1-5, with 9 bases lining up with TRBD1. CDR1 and CDR2 (germline): SGHDT, YYEEEE. The CDR3 spans 15 residues. V was clipped by 2 bases and J by 4 bases; unmatched bases: 4. Written as DNA, the CDR3 is TGTGCCAGCAGCTTTGGGACAGGGCTGAATCAGCCCCAGCATTTT. Protein sequence: CASSFGTGLNQPQHF.

The sample holds one count of this clone. V gene TRBV7-9 combines with J gene TRBJ2-3; 11 bases align to TRBD2. Germline lookup yields CDR1 SEHNR and CDR2 FQNEAQ (reference sequence). The junction had 13 bases not matched to a gene; V was cut back by 4 bases and J by 4 bases. The CDR3 runs 18 residues. DNA for the CDR3: TGTGCCAGCAGCTCCAGAGTATCAACTAGCGGGGGTTCAGATACGCAGTATTTT. Amino acids: CASSSRVSTSGGSDTQYF.

The chain has TRBV20-1 and TRBJ2-7; D gene unclear. V lost 3 bases to trimming and J lost 4 bases, with 4 bases between them. Germline assignment: CDR1 DFQATT and CDR2 SNEGSKA (reference sequence). CDR3 length: 10 amino acids. The DNA of the CDR3 is TGCAGTGCTAGTCGGTACGAGCAGTACTTC. It specifies CSASRYEQYF.

The chain joins TRBV30 to TRBJ2-5; D call uncertain. V lost 2 bases and J lost 5, with 6 bases in between. Germline V gives CDR1 GTSNPN, CDR2 SVGIG (reference sequence). CDR3 size: 11 residues. CDR3 in DNA: TGTGCCTGGAGTTCGGAGGAGACCCAGTACTTC. Its protein product is CAWSSEETQYF.

The chain uses TRBV5-4 and TRBJ2-7; 11 positions agree with TRBD1. CDR1 is SGHNT and CDR2 is YYREEE in the germline V gene (reference sequence). CDR3 size: 15 residues. V lost 3 bases to trimming and J lost 9 bases; unmatched junction nucleotides: 11. This CDR3 is CASSSGTGGSLVQYF. The CDR3, as DNA: TGTGCCAGCAGCTCGGGGACAGGGGGAAGTCTGGTGCAGTACTTC.

J is TRBJ2-7 and V is TRBV6-2 or TRBV6-3; 9 bases align to TRBD1. Germline V gene data show CDR1 as MNHEY and CDR2 as SVGEGT. The CDR3 contains 15 residues. Unmatched junction bases numbered 13, after V lost 5 bases and J lost 8 bases. This CDR3 reads CASSAPRDREGKQYF. The CDR3 DNA reads TGTGCCAGCAGTGCCCCCCGGGACAGGGAAGGGAAGCAGTACTTC.

The rearrangement uses TRBV4-3 and TRBJ1-1; no clear D. V lost 2 bases and J 1 base, leaving 5 bases between the germline ends. The CDR3 has 13 residues. The germline V gene has CDR1 LGHNA and CDR2 YSLEER. This CDR3 is CASSQQANTEAFF. The DNA for the CDR3 is TGCGCCAGCAGCCAACAGGCGAACACTGAAGCTTTCTTT.

This clone has a single count. V gene TRBV9 combines with J gene TRBJ1-3; D uncertain. This CDR3 region has 14 residues. Trimming shortened V by 3 bases and J by 3 bases, and 10 bases separated the two germline ends. Germline assignment: CDR1 SGDLS and CDR2 YYNGEE. The CDR3 DNA sequence: TGTGCCAGCAGCGGGCGGGGAGATGGAAACACCATATATTTT. It is translated as CASSGRGDGNTIYF. The full variable domain, its missing parts supplied by reference TRBV9 and TRBJ1-3, is DSGVTQTPKHLITATGQRVTLRCSPRSGDLSVYWYQQSLDQGLQFLIQYYNGEERAKGNILERFSAQQFPDLHSELNLSSLELGDSALYFCASSGRGDGNTIYFGEGSWLTVV.

This clone was detected only a few times. This chain links TRBV6-5 with TRBJ2-7; 11 bases are a match to TRBD1. With V trimmed by 6 bases and J by 5 bases, 9 bases remained unmatched. CDR3 length: 15 residues. The V gene's germline CDR1 is MNHEY and CDR2 SVGAGI. The CDR3 sequence: CASSSGQGAVDEQYF. CDR3 bases: TGTGCCAGCAGCTCAGGACAGGGGGCCGTGGACGAGCAGTACTTC.

This clone has just a few counts. The rearrangement links TRBV7-2 to TRBJ1-2; D uncertain. Germline CDR1 and CDR2: SGHTA and FQGNSA. CDR3 length: 15 residues. Between the trimmed V and J ends, which lost 5 bases and 1 base, there was a span of 14 bases. The chain's CDR3 is CASSRDTVFNYGYTF. DNA of the CDR3: TGTGCCAGCAGCCGCGACACAGTCTTTAACTATGGCTACACCTTC.

The chain links TRBV2 to TRBJ1-5, with a tentative D call TRBD1 (6 bases). This CDR3 comprises 15 residues. Germline loops: CDR1 SNHLY, CDR2 FYNNEI. Trimming removed 1 base at V and 1 base at J, with 8 bases between. CDR3 in amino acids: CASSEDRVSNQPQHF. The CDR3 DNA reads TGTGCCAGCAGTGAAGACAGGGTAAGCAATCAGCCCCAGCATTTT. The whole variable domain, remainder taken from reference TRBV2 and TRBJ1-5, is EPEVTQTPSHQVTQMGQEVILRCVPISNHLYFYWYRQILGQKVEFLVSFYNNEISEKSEIFDDQFSVERPDGSNFTLKIRSTKLEDSAMYFCASSEDRVSNQPQHFGDGTRLSIL.

V and J are TRBV11-2 and TRBJ1-2, with D unresolved. This CDR3 contains 14 residues. Trimming pared 2 bases from V and 6 bases from J, leaving 13 bases between. Germline loops: CDR1 SGHAT, CDR2 FQNNGV. The CDR3 loop is CASSLSLNGDGYTF. The CDR3 DNA is TGTGCCAGCAGCTTATCCCTAAACGGGGATGGCTACACCTTC.

The V gene is TRBV11-3, the J gene TRBJ2-7; D is uncertain. Deletions cut 0 bases from V and 3 bases from J, with 12 bases between. The CDR3 runs to 15 residues. Germline V gene data show CDR1 as SGHNT and CDR2 as YENEEA. CDR3 region: CASSLEDSPIYEQYF. In nucleotides, the CDR3 is TGTGCCAGCAGCTTAGAAGACTCCCCGATCTACGAGCAGTACTTC.

This chain uses TRBV6-5 with TRBJ2-1; 7 bases are a match to TRBD2. Germline V lookup: CDR1 MNHEY, CDR2 SVGAGI. Trimming took 0 bases from V and 2 from J; bases not matched to a gene: 4. The CDR3 spans 16 residues. The CDR3 DNA reads as TGTGCCAGCAGTTACTCGCCTGGGGGGGCCTACAATGAGCAGTTCTTC. Translated: CASSYSPGGAYNEQFF.

The rearrangement joins TRBV3-1 (or the pseudogene TRBV3-2) to TRBJ2-7, with 7 bases identical to TRBD1. Trimming cost V 5 bases and J 6 bases; bases outside gene matches: 7. Germline assignment: CDR1 LGHDT and CDR2 YNNKEL (reference sequence). The CDR3 length is 13 residues. This chain's CDR3 is CASSSQGFGEQYF. The CDR3 region has the DNA TGTGCCAGCAGCTCACAGGGGTTCGGCGAGCAGTACTTC.